The 9 T cell receptor beta chains below were found in one sample sequenced in a study of shared clonotypes between healthy human individuals. Cells designated naive CD8 were CD45RO-negative and were positively selected for CCR7, with terminally differentiated effector memory CD45RA+ cells excluded. Repertoires were generated with immunoSEQ multiplex PCR, while TCRdb's copy carries only in-frame clones and drops some. The table records some 2.1 million clones, roughly 95% of them present only once. Material: naive CD8+ T cells from PBMCs. These TCRs come from a man aged 18 to 35 in good health. Some clones in this sample may be carry-over from other donors' samples.

This sequence joins TRBV13 and TRBJ2-3; 9 bases are a match to TRBD2. Germline lookup yields CDR1 PRHDT and CDR2 FYEKMQ (reference sequence). The length of the CDR3 is 17 residues. The ends lost 0 bases at V and 2 bases at J; junction bases unmatched: 6. This CDR3 reads CASSLGASGISTDTQYF. CDR3 sequence (DNA): TGTGCCAGCAGCTTAGGGGCTAGCGGGATCTCCACAGATACGCAGTATTTT.

V usage is TRBV19 and J usage is TRBJ2-7; 11 nucleotides agree with TRBD2. This CDR3 region has 15 residues. Unmatched junction bases numbered 8, after V lost 6 bases and J lost 4 bases. The germline CDR1 and CDR2 sequences are LNHDA and SQIVND (reference sequence). The CDR3 DNA follows: TGTGCCAGTAGCGCTAGCGGGGGGTCGAATTACGAGCAGTACTTC. As protein: CASSASGGSNYEQYF.

The rearrangement links TRBV6-5 to TRBJ2-7; 12 bases map to TRBD2. This CDR3 has 14 residues. CDR1 MNHEY and CDR2 SVGAGI come from the germline V gene. V lost 5 bases to trimming and J lost 4 bases; unmatched junction nucleotides: 3. The CDR3 DNA reads TGTGCCAGCAGTCTGACTAGCGGGAGTTACGAGCAGTACTTC. Protein: CASSLTSGSYEQYF.

This chain connects TRBV9 to TRBJ2-1, with 10 bases matching TRBD2. V lost 1 base to trimming and J lost 6 bases; unmatched junction nucleotides: 4. The germline gives CDR1 SGDLS, CDR2 YYNGEE. The CDR3 has 15 residues. CDR3 in amino acids: CASSVLAGGFNEQFF. The CDR3 DNA reads as TGTGCCAGCAGCGTATTAGCGGGAGGTTTCAATGAGCAGTTCTTC. The variable domain in full, completed from reference TRBV9 and TRBJ2-1, reads DSGVTQTPKHLITATGQRVTLRCSPRSGDLSVYWYQQSLDQGLQFLIQYYNGEERAKGNILERFSAQQFPDLHSELNLSSLELGDSALYFCASSVLAGGFNEQFFGPGTRLTVL.

This chain joins TRBV12-2 and TRBJ2-7; the table's D call of TRBD2 was not tested on the DNA. TRBV12-2 is assigned pseudogene status. The CDR3 length is 15 residues. The CDR3 loop reads CASRLTPSDRGEQYF. The CDR3 DNA follows: TGTGCAAGTCGCTTAACGCCTAGCGACCGGGGGGAGCAGTACTTC.

The V gene is TRBV21-1, the J gene TRBJ1-5; the table's D gene call, TRBD1, was not cross checked with the DNA. TRBV21-1 is assigned pseudogene status. The CDR3 is made up of 15 amino acids. For the CDR3, the DNA is TGTGCCAGCACCACGGGACAGCATAGCAATCAGCCCCAGCATTTT. Its translation is CASTTGQHSNQPQHF.

The J gene is TRBJ1-1, the V gene TRBV30; D remains unclear. The CDR3 sequence is 15 residues long. From germline, CDR1 is GTSNPN and CDR2 SVGIG (reference sequence). V was cut by 0 bases and J by 0 bases, with 11 bases left in between. CDR3 protein: CAWSVPYNLNTEAFF. As DNA, the CDR3 is TGTGCCTGGAGTGTCCCATACAATTTGAACACTGAAGCTTTCTTT.

Details on this clone: At one boundary the junction diverges from the germline segment, which might be a read error. The gene calls are TRBV29-1 and TRBJ1-1; no clear D. Germline V gives CDR1 SQVTM, CDR2 ANQGSEA. CDR3 length equals 14 residues. The chain's CDR3 is CSATRADLNTGAFF. In DNA form, the CDR3 reads TGCAGCGCTACCCGGGCGGACCTCAACACTGGAGCTTTCTTT.

The chain joins TRBV11-3 to TRBJ2-1, with TRBD1 matching over 10 bases. After removal of 5 bases from V and 8 bases from J, the junction contained 9 bases not matched to a gene. The CDR3 is 15 residues long. The germline gives CDR1 SGHNT, CDR2 YENEEA. CDR3 sequence reads: CASSPRGTGVDEQFF. CDR3 nucleotides: TGTGCCAGCAGCCCCCGGGGGACAGGGGTCGATGAGCAGTTCTTC.